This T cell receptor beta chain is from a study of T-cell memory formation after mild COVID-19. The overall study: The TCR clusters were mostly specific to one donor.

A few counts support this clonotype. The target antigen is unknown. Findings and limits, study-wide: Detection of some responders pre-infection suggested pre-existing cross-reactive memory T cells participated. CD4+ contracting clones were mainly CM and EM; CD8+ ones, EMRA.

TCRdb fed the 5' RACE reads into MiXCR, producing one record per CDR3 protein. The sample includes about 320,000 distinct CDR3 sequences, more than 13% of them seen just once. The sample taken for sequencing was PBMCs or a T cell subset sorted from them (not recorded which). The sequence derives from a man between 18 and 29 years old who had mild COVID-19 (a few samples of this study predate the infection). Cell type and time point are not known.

CDR3: CSATRGTLTGELFF. As DNA, the CDR3 is TGCAGTGCTACCCGTGGGACTCTCACCGGGGAGCTGTTTTTT. V gene TRBV20-1 combines with J gene TRBJ2-2; D might be TRBD2 (6 bases). The V and J ends lost 4 bases and 4 bases respectively, with 13 bases between them. The CDR3 spans 14 residues. Per the germline V gene, CDR1 is DFQATT and CDR2 is SNEGSKA (reference sequence).